Sequencing of this T cell receptor (beta chain) was carried out in a study of regulatory T cells in long-lasting Graves disease. Study summary: Newly diagnosed Graves' patients had taken antithyroid drugs under 3 months.

Study-level findings and limits: It was peripheral blood alone, not thyroid tissue, that was studied. Persistent Graves' patients showed less TCR diversity than newly diagnosed ones.

To note about this clonotype: Its target is not known. This clone may be a read error of a much larger clone one base away.

Sequencing libraries for TCR beta were prepared with iRepertoire HTBI primers and Arm-PCR of CDR3 regions. Each CDR3 protein is one row after TCRdb ran MiXCR on the multiplex PCR reads. The repertoire includes some 500,000 distinct CDR3 sequences, about 13% of them detected once, and roughly 9.7% sits in the top ten. Stated time point: newly diagnosed GD, antithyroid drugs for less than 3 months. After RNA was extracted from PBMCs, the TCR library was made from it. V shed 7 bases, J shed 5 bases, and the junction held 7 bases outside the gene matches. The CDR3 extends over 13 amino acids. Separately, the same data were catalogued under a study of T cells in Graves' hyperthyroidism and ophthalmopathy. That study adds: HTBI primers were the set used in a first-round RT-PCR of the TCR CDR3.

J is TRBJ2-7 and V is TRBV12-3 or TRBV12-4; 8 positions agree with TRBD1. This specimen was peripheral blood mononuclear cells (PBMCs), taken at new diagnosis, from a patient treated with antithyroid drugs. This receptor was identified in a man in his thirties or forties with Graves disease. The CDR3, as DNA: TGTGCCAGCACCCGGGACAGGATAGACGAGCAGTACTTC. Translated, it gives CASTRDRIDEQYF.